The 5 T cell receptor beta chains presented below share a single source sample, sequenced in a study of blood T cell repertoires in COVID-19. Sequenced by immunoSEQ multiplex PCR; TCRdb stores in-frame clones only, minus some. The sample yields some 150,000 clones, around 90% seen once. The specimen sequenced was peripheral blood. These receptors were taken from a human donor in a cohort sampled during active COVID-19.

The V gene is TRBV5-1, the J gene TRBJ2-2, with TRBD2 matching 7 bases. Germline V gene lookup returns CDR1 SGHRS and CDR2 YFSETQ. There are 13 residues in the CDR3. V dropped 4 bases and J dropped 6; count of bases not matched to a gene: 3. The CDR3 DNA is TGCGCCAGCAGCCCACTAGCGTCCGGGGAGCTGTTTTTT. Protein: CASSPLASGELFF. Filled out from reference TRBV5-1 and TRBJ2-2, the complete variable domain reads KAGVTQTPRYLIKTRGQQVTLSCSPISGHRSVSWYQQTPGQGLQFLFEYFSETQRNKGNFPGRFSGRQFSNSRSEMNVSTLELGDSALYLCASSPLASGELFFGEGSRLTVL.

This chain connects TRBV5-5 to TRBJ1-1; no clear D gene. The CDR3 is 15 amino acids. From germline, CDR1 is SGHKS and CDR2 YYEKEE (reference sequence). V was cut by 1 base and J by 4 bases, with 14 bases left in between. This CDR3 is CASSLYDFLATEAFF. In DNA form, the CDR3 reads TGTGCCAGCAGCTTGTATGACTTCCTGGCCACTGAAGCTTTCTTT.

This clone was detected only once. This chain joins TRBV27 and TRBJ1-2; D not certain. The length of the CDR3 is 12 residues. The V gene's germline CDR1 is MNHEY and CDR2 SMNVEV (reference sequence). V was clipped by 7 bases and J by 5 bases, with 11 bases between them. For the CDR3, the DNA is TGTGCCAGCAATTTCGGGAGGTATGGCTACACCTTC. This encodes CASNFGRYGYTF.

J is TRBJ1-5 and V is TRBV19; D gene unclear. The CDR3 is made up of 14 amino acids. Germline loops: CDR1 LNHDA, CDR2 SQIVND (reference sequence). V was cut by 6 bases and J by 0 bases, with 9 bases left in between. The CDR3 DNA reads TGTGCCAGTAGCGAGGGATTTAGCAATCAGCCCCAGCATTTT. This gives the protein CASSEGFSNQPQHF.

The chain combines TRBV4-1 with TRBJ1-5, with D possibly matching TRBD1 (6 bases). V lost 1 base, J lost 5 bases, and 12 bases lay in between. CDR1 is MGHRA, CDR2 YSYEKL, per germline. The CDR3 runs to 15 residues. CDR3 nucleotide sequence: TGCGCCAGCAGCCAAGGGCAGGGGTACGATCAGCCCCAGCATTTT. Residues: CASSQGQGYDQPQHF.